Below are 7 T cell receptor beta chains sequenced from a single sample in a study of T-cell reconstitution after alpha-beta-depleted transplantation in children. The authors prepared the TCRbeta library with unique molecular identifiers. TCRdb re-derived calls from the PCR reads in MiXCR, one entry per CDR3 protein. There are about 420,000 distinct CDR3 sequences in the sample; about 11% occur only once, and 4.5% to 7% lies in the top ten. The material sequenced was PBMCs from the stem cell graft donor, taken from the stem cell graft. These receptors came from a human donor who donated a stem cell graft to a child with acute myeloid leukemia.

The rearrangement joins TRBV9 to TRBJ2-3; D unclear. The CDR3 runs to 13 residues. V was pared by 0 bases and J by 5 bases, with 7 bases between. Looked up from germline, CDR1 is SGDLS and CDR2 is YYNGEE. CDR3 sequence reads: CASSVEPVDTQYF. The CDR3 nucleotides read TGTGCCAGCAGCGTAGAGCCAGTAGATACGCAGTATTTT.

The V call is TRBV29-1, the J call TRBJ2-5, with D maybe TRBD1 (5 bases). The CDR3 runs 18 residues. Germline lookup yields CDR1 SQVTM and CDR2 ANQGSEA. Trimming took off 2 bases at V and 2 bases at J, with 24 bases between the two ends. CDR3 coding DNA: TGCAGCGTTGAATTCGAAATTGGGGCAGTATCATCTCAAGAGACCCAGTACTTC. Residues: CSVEFEIGAVSSQETQYF.

There are many counts of this clonotype. This chain connects TRBV5-1 to TRBJ2-6; D gene uncertain. CDR3 length: 15 residues. The V gene lost 0 bases and the J gene lost 0 bases, with 4 bases spanning the gap. Germline V gives CDR1 SGHRS, CDR2 YFSETQ. The DNA for the CDR3 is TGCGCCAGCAGCTTGGAGAGCTCTGGGGCCAACGTCCTGACTTTC. This encodes CASSLESSGANVLTF.

Only a few counts were recorded for this clonotype. V is TRBV29-1 and J is TRBJ1-1; D is ambiguous. CDR1 and CDR2 from the germline V gene are SQVTM and ANQGSEA. The V and J ends lost 6 bases and 4 bases respectively, with 6 bases between them. CDR3 length equals 10 residues. The chain's CDR3 is CSVSSTEAFF. CDR3 in DNA: TGCAGCGTGTCCTCCACTGAAGCTTTCTTT.

The CDR3 DNA reads TGCGCCAGCAGCCTGGCTCATCGAACCGGGACTAGTGCCGGGGAGCTGTTTTTT. Residues: CASSLAHRTGTSAGELFF. V is TRBV5-1 and J is TRBJ2-2; 8 nucleotides match TRBD2. The CDR3 is made up of 18 amino acids. Germline V gives CDR1 SGHRS, CDR2 YFSETQ. The trim removed 4 bases at V and 6 bases at J, leaving 17 bases unmatched.

This clonotype was counted a few times. V is TRBV25-1 and J is TRBJ1-1; D remains ambiguous. CDR1 MGHDK and CDR2 SYGVNS come from the germline V gene. The length of the CDR3 is 12 residues. The V end was cut by 2 bases, the J end by 6 bases, with 7 bases between. The CDR3 DNA sequence: TGTGCCAGCAGTGAAGGGCTGGCTGAAGCTTTCTTT. Its protein product is CASSEGLAEAFF.

The gene calls are TRBV7-3 and TRBJ2-3; 10 bases agree with TRBD2. In germline, CDR1 is SGHTA, CDR2 FQGTGA. The CDR3 spans 16 residues. Unmatched junction bases numbered 6, after V lost 5 bases and J lost 1 base. CDR3 bases: TGTGCCAGCAGCGGAGGTCTAGCGGGGGGCACAGATACGCAGTATTTT. Amino acids: CASSGGLAGGTDTQYF. The full variable domain, completed using reference TRBV7-3 and TRBJ2-3, is GAGVSQTPSNKVTEKGKYVELRCDPISGHTALYWYRQSLGQGPEFLIYFQGTGAADDSGLPNDRFFAVRPEGSVSTLKIQRTERGDSAVYLCASSGGLAGGTDTQYFGPGTRLTVL.